This T cell receptor (beta chain) comes out of a study of blood T cell repertoires in COVID-19. Study-wide context: PBMCs, B-cell-depleted T cells, or T cells provided the cDNA or gDNA that made up the material.

Per the study methods: Quantification of nucleated cells was approximated via reference gene primer amplification. TCRdb keeps only in-frame clones here, not all; method: immunoSEQ multiplex PCR. Clone size and the V and J calls come from that table; the DNA yielded D and trimming. The sample yields approximately 200,000 clones, approximately 89% seen once. V was shortened by 8 bases and J by 4 bases, with 9 bases between the two germline ends. From germline, CDR1 is SNHLY and CDR2 FYNNEI. The CDR3 has 13 residues. Sequencing input: peripheral blood. The chain joins TRBV2 to TRBJ1-6; possible D gene TRBD1, 6 bases. This receptor was obtained from a woman in her thirties with acute or convalescent COVID-19. CDR3 protein: CASGGQYNSPLHF. The CDR3 DNA reads as TGTGCCAGCGGGGGACAATATAATTCACCCCTCCACTTT.